This T cell receptor (beta chain) is drawn from a study of T-cell memory formation after mild COVID-19. About the research overall: Clusters were largely donor specific. Study outcomes and limitations: In pre-infection memory, a portion of responding clones appeared, which suggested that cross-reactive memory joined. Contracting CD4+ clones sat mainly in CM and EM; CD8+ in EMRA.

From the 5' RACE reads, TCRdb called clonotypes with MiXCR, one entry per CDR3 protein. The sample yields 450,000 or so distinct CDR3 sequences, more than 20% seen once. This CDR3 contains 13 residues. The germline CDR1 and CDR2 sequences are LNHDA and SQIVND (reference sequence). Trimming at V came to 3 bases and at J to 10 bases, leaving 4 bases not matched to a gene. This clonotype was counted a few times. The antigen is unknown. This rearrangement joins TRBV19 to TRBJ2-7; 12 bases line up with TRBD1. This TCR was recovered from an adult woman who had mild COVID-19 (a few samples of this study predate the infection). Cell type and time point are not known. Sequenced material: PBMCs or a T cell subset sorted from them (not recorded which). The CDR3 coding sequence is TGTGCCAGTAGTATTGTTGGGACAGGGGGCCAGTACTTC. Encoded protein: CASSIVGTGGQYF.